The rows below give T cell receptor beta chains drawn from one sample of a study of cytomegalovirus exposure and HLA in healthy donors. Assay used: immunoSEQ multiplex PCR; TCRdb lists only in-frame clones, some missing. The repertoire holds around 210,000 clones, with roughly 77% as singletons. The specimen sequenced was PBMCs. These receptors were collected from a male donor in good health and CMV-seropositive. Both conserved end residues are part of each CDR3. Fields, in order: J gene, V gene, CDR3 protein.

TRBJ2-1 TRBV4-3 CASSQPQDRGNRYEQFF
TRBJ1-5 TRBV19 CASTLFLSKTDHSNQPQHF
TRBJ2-6 TRBV18 CASSLGQAGANVLTF
TRBJ2-1 TRBV5-1 CASSLDVRLAGTSSYNEQFF
TRBJ2-1 TRBV27 CASSLWWHSSYNEQFF
TRBJ1-4 TRBV28 CASSWEGRDEKLFF
TRBJ2-3 TRBV6-4 CASSVDNRASDTQYF
TRBJ1-4 TRBV11-2 CASSSSAGVTNEKLFF
TRBJ2-1 TRBV9 CASSVAHNGRINEQFF
TRBJ2-3 TRBV7-2 CASSLRGAGGIDTQYF
TRBJ1-1 TRBV5-4 CASSPGQGSTEAFF
TRBJ1-5 TRBV7-9 CASSGSDRGDPPQHF
TRBJ2-7 TRBV18 CASSPFGTTAYEQYF
TRBJ1-1 TRBV25-1 CASRTGGRTEAFF
TRBJ2-1 TRBV5-1 CASNGLAGARQFF
TRBJ2-7 TRBV4-1 CASSQGQGLYEQYF
TRBJ1-6 TRBV11-3 CASSLDIVSPLHF
TRBJ2-5 TRBV6-5 CASSPPGLAAEQYF
TRBJ1-1 TRBV7-9 CASSAGQGLRAFF
TRBJ2-2 TRBV5-1 CASSSGTKLTGELFF
TRBJ2-7 TRBV28 CASSRPGLATSSYEQYF
TRBJ2-2 TRBV5-4 CASSFWGLSGELFF
TRBJ2-3 TRBV15 CATSRTPGQSTDTQYF
TRBJ2-3 TRBV18 CASSPPVTTSGDVTDTQYF
TRBJ2-3 TRBV10-3 CAISEEREGTNILDTQYF
TRBJ2-3 TRBV19 CASNLAVGSDTQYF
TRBJ1-5 TRBV10-3 CAISPGQGIHQPQHF
TRBJ1-4 TRBV5-8 CASSLVGRGDEKLFF
TRBJ2-1 TRBV7-9 CASSPGLAPNEQFF
TRBJ2-1 TRBV5-1 CASSAGTSANEQFF
TRBJ1-2 TRBV7-2 CASSLIPPRGYGYTF
TRBJ2-3 TRBV5-1 CASSVGGAGDTQYF